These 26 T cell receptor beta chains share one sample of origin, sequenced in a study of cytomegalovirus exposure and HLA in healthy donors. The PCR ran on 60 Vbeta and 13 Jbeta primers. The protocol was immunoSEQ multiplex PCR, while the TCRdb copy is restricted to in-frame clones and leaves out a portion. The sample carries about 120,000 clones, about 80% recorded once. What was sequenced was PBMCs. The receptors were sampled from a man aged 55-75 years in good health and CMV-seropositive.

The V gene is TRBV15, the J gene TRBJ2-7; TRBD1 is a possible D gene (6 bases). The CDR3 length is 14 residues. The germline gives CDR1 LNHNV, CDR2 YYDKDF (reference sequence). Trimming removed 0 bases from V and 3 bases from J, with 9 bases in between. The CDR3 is CATSRDLDSYEQYF. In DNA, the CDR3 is TGTGCCACCAGCAGAGACTTGGACAGCTACGAGCAGTACTTC.

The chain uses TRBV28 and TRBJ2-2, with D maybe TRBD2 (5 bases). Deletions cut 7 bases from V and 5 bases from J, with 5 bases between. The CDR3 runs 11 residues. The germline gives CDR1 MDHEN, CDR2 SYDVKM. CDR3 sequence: CASKRTGELFF. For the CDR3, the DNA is TGTGCCAGCAAGCGGACCGGGGAGCTGTTTTTT. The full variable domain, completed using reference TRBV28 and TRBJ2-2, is DVKVTQSSRYLVKRTGEKVFLECVQDMDHENMFWYRQDPGLGLRLIYFSYDVKMKEKGDIPEGYSVSREKKERFSLILESASTNQTSMYLCASKRTGELFFGEGSRLTVL.

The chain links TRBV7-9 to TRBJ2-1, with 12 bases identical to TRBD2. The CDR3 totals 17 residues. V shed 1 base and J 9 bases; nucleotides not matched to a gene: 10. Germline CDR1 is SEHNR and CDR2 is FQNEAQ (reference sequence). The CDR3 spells CASSLGWLAGGPGEQFF. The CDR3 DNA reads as TGTGCCAGCAGCTTAGGATGGCTAGCGGGGGGGCCAGGTGAGCAGTTCTTC.

DNA of the CDR3: TGTGCCAGCAGTGAGAGGGGGGGAGGCTACACCTTC. Translated: CASSERGGGYTF. The chain employs TRBV2 and TRBJ1-2; the D gene is possibly TRBD1 (6 bases). Germline V gene data show CDR1 as SNHLY and CDR2 as FYNNEI. The CDR3 runs to 12 residues. Trimming took 3 bases from V and 8 from J, leaving 10 bases between them.

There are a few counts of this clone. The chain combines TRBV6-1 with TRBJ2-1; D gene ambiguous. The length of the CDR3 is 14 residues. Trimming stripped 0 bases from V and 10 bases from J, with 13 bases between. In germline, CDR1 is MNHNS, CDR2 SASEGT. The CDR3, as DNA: TGTGCCAGCAGTGAAGCGGGCAGGCTACTCGAGCAGTTCTTC. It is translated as CASSEAGRLLEQFF.

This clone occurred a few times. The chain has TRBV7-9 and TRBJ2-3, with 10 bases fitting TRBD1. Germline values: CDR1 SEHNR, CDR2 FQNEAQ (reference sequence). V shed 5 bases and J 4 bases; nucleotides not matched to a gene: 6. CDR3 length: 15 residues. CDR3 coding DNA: TGTGCCAGCAGCCCTAGGACAGGGGGATCAGATACGCAGTATTTT. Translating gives CASSPRTGGSDTQYF.

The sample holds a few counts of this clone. The CDR3: CASSNQIVYGYTF. DNA of the CDR3: TGCGCCAGCAGCAACCAGATCGTCTATGGCTACACCTTC. The chain couples TRBV5-1 to TRBJ1-2, with unresolved D. CDR3 length: 13 residues. Trimming took 4 bases from V and 4 from J, leaving 11 bases between them. Germline CDR1 is SGHRS and CDR2 is YFSETQ.

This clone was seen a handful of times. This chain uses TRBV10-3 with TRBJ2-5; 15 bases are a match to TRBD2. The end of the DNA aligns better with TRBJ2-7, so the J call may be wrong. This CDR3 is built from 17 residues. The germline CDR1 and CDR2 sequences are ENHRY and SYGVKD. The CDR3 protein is CAIGVGTSGGTSYEQYF. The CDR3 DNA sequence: TGTGCCATCGGGGTCGGGACTAGCGGGGGGACCTCCTACGAGCAGTACTTC.

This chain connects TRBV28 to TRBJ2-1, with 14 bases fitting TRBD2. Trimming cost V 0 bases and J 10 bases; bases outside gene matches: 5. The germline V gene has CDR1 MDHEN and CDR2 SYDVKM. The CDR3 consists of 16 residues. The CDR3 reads CASSLWGTSGSREQFF. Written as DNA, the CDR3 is TGTGCCAGCAGTTTATGGGGGACTAGCGGGAGTAGGGAGCAGTTCTTC. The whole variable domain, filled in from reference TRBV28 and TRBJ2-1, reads DVKVTQSSRYLVKRTGEKVFLECVQDMDHENMFWYRQDPGLGLRLIYFSYDVKMKEKGDIPEGYSVSREKKERFSLILESASTNQTSMYLCASSLWGTSGSREQFFGPGTRLTVL.

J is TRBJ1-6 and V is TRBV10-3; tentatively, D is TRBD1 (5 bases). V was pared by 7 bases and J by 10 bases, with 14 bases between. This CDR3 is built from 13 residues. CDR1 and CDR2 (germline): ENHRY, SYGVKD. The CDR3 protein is CAIKWQGGSPLHF. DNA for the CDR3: TGTGCCATCAAGTGGCAGGGTGGGTCACCCCTCCACTTT.

The CDR3 protein is CASSLGQAFPYEQYF. In DNA form, the CDR3 reads TGCGCCAGCAGCTTGGGACAGGCATTCCCCTACGAGCAGTACTTC. V and J are TRBV5-1 and TRBJ2-7; a possible D gene is TRBD1 (6 bases). The CDR3 is 15 residues long. Trimming pared 0 bases from V and 2 bases from J, leaving 12 bases between. Germline-derived CDR1 and CDR2 are SGHRS and YFSETQ.

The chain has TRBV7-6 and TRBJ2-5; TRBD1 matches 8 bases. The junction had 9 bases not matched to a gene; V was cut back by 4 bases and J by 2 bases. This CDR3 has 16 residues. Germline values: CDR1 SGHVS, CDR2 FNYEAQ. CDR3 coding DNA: TGTGCCAGCAGCTCGAATATAGACAGGGGTCAAGAGACCCAGTACTTC. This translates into CASSSNIDRGQETQYF.

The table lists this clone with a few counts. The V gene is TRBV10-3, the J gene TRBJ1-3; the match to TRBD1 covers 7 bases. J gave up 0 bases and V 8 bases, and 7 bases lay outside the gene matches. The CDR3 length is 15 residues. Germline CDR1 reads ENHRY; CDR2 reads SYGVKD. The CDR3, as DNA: TGTGCCATCCACCCAGGGGGGACCTCTGGAAACACCATATATTTT. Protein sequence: CAIHPGGTSGNTIYF.

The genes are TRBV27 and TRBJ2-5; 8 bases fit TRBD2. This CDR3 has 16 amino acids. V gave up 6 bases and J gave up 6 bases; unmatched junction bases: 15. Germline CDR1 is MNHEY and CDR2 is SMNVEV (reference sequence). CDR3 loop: CASSKPRGLGEKTQYF. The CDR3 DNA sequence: TGTGCCAGCAGCAAACCCCGGGGACTAGGGGAAAAGACCCAGTACTTC.

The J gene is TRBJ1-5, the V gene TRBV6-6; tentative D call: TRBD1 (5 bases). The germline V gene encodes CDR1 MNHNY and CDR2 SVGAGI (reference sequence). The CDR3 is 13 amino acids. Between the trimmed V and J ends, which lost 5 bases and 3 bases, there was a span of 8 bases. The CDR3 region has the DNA TGTGCCAGCAGTCGGGGGGTCAATCAGCCCCAGCATTTT. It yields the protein CASSRGVNQPQHF.

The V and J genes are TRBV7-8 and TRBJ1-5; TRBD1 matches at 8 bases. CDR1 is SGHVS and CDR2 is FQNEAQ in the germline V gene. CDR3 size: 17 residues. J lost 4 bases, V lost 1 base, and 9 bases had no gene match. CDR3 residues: CASSLVIRGRLNQPQHF. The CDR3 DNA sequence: TGTGCCAGCAGCTTAGTTATCAGGGGGCGCTTGAATCAGCCCCAGCATTTT.

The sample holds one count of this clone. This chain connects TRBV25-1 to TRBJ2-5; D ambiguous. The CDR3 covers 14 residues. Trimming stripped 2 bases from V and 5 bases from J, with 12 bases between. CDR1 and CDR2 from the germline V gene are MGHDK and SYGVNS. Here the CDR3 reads CASSEVRLPETQYF. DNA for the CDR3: TGTGCCAGCAGTGAAGTGAGGCTCCCGGAGACCCAGTACTTC.

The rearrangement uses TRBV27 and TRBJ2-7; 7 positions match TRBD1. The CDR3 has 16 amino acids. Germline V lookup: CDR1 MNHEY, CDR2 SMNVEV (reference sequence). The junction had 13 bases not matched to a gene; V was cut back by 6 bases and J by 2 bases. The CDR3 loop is CASSPKGDSTTYEQYF. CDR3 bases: TGTGCCAGCAGCCCGAAGGGGGACAGTACTACCTACGAGCAGTACTTC.

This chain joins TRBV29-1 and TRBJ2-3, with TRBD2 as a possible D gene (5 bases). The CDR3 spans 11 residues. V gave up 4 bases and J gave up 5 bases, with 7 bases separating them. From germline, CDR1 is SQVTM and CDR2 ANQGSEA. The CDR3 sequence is CSVVEGDTQYF. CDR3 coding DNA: TGCAGCGTTGTCGAGGGAGATACGCAGTATTTT.

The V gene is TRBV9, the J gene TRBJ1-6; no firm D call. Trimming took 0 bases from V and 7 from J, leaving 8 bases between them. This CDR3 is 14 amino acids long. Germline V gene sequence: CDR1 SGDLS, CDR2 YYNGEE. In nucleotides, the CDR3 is TGTGCCAGCAGCGTAGCCCAGAAAAATTCACCCCTCCACTTT. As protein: CASSVAQKNSPLHF.

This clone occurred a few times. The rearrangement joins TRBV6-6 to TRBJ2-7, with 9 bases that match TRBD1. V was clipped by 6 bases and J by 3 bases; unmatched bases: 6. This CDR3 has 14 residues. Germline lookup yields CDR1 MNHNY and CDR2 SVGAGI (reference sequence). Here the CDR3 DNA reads TGTGCCAGCAGCTTCGGGACAGGGAACTACGAGCAGTACTTC. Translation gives CASSFGTGNYEQYF.

Here the CDR3 DNA reads TGTGCCAGCAGTTCCCTGGGACAGGTGGGGCTGTTTTTT. Protein: CASSSLGQVGLFF. This chain links TRBV6-6 with TRBJ2-2; 8 bases are a match to TRBD1. Germline CDR1 reads MNHNY; CDR2 reads SVGAGI (reference sequence). The CDR3 runs to 13 residues. V was clipped by 4 bases and J by 13 bases; unmatched bases: 8.

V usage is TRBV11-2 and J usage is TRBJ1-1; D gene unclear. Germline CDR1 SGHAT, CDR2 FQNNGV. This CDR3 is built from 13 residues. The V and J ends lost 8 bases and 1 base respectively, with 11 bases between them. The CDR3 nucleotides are TGTGCCAGCTCGGTCTCCGCGAACACTGAAGCTTTCTTT. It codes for CASSVSANTEAFF.

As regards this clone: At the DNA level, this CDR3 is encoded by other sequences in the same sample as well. The CDR3 nucleotides read TGCGCCAGCAGCTCCGGGACTAGCCTCTACAATGAGCAGTTCTTC. Its protein is CASSSGTSLYNEQFF. The rearrangement links TRBV5-1 to TRBJ2-1; TRBD2 agrees at 9 bases. CDR1 is SGHRS and CDR2 is YFSETQ in the germline V gene. Germline trimming cut 3 bases from V and 3 bases from J; bases unmatched to any gene: 4. CDR3 length: 15 amino acids.

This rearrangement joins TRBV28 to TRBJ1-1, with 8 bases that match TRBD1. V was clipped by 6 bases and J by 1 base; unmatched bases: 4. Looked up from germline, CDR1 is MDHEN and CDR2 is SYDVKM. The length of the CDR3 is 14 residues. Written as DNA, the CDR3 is TGTGCCAGCAGGGCAGGACAGGGGAACACTGAAGCTTTCTTT. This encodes CASRAGQGNTEAFF.

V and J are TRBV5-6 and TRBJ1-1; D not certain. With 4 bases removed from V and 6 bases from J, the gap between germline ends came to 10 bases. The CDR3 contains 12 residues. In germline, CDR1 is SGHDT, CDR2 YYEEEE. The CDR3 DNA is TGTGCCAGCAGCCGAGGGAGCGCTGAAGCTTTCTTT. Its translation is CASSRGSAEAFF.